A selection of T cell receptor beta chains follows, all from one sample in a study of CD8 T cells in ankylosing spondylitis. TCRdb re-called the 5' RACE reads with MiXCR, one entry per CDR3 protein. The table records 200,000 to 250,000 distinct CDR3 sequences, roughly a third of them present only once. The sequencing input was blood, either unsorted or a sorted T cell fraction (not recorded which). These receptors were taken from a male donor with ankylosing spondylitis or in good health (not recorded which). Both conserved end residues are part of each CDR3. A D gene is named only where the DNA matches it firmly. Clone size is given for some rows only: seen once, a few or many times, or a class if the clone is expanded.

v_call	j_call	clone_size	d_call	cdr3_nt	cdr3_aa
TRBV12-3/TRBV12-4	TRBJ2-2	.	.	TGTGCCAGCAGTTTCGGGGCTGGGGAGCTGTTTTTT	CASSFGAGELFF
TRBV6-6	TRBJ1-1	.	.	TGTGCCAGCGGGAACACTGAAGCTTTCTTT	CASGNTEAFF
TRBV9	TRBJ1-2	.	.	TGTGCCAGCAGCGTAGAGGCAGGGTCGGGCTATGGCTACACCTTC	CASSVEAGSGYGYTF
TRBV7-3	TRBJ2-1	few	.	TGTGCCAGCAGCTTAATGGGGAATAACAATGAGCAGTTCTTC	CASSLMGNNNEQFF
TRBV6-6	TRBJ2-3	few	TRBD1	TGTGCCAGCAGTTACGGACAGGGCGTTACGCAGTATTTT	CASSYGQGVTQYF
TRBV5-1	TRBJ2-3	few	TRBD1	TGCGCCAGCAGCCCAATACCGGGACAGGTTACCGATACGCAGTATTTT	CASSPIPGQVTDTQYF
TRBV28	TRBJ1-1	few	.	TGTGCCAGCAGTTTATTCTCGGGACTTCAAGGGGAAGCTTTCTTT	CASSLFSGLQGEAFF
TRBV7-3	TRBJ2-1	few	.	TGTGCCAGCAGCTTGTATGGAGGGGGCAAGAGCAATGAGCAGTTCTTC	CASSLYGGGKSNEQFF
TRBV12-3/TRBV12-4	TRBJ2-7	.	TRBD1	TGTGCCAGCAGACGTCCGACTACAGGGGGGTTCTACTACGAGCAGTACTTC	CASRRPTTGGFYYEQYF
TRBV27	TRBJ1-6	.	.	TGTGCCAGCAGCCACCGGGACGGTGGGTCACCCCTCCACTTT	CASSHRDGGSPLHF
TRBV2	TRBJ2-3	.	TRBD2	TGTGCCAGCAGTGAAGCCTGGACTAGCGGCGCTGATACGCAGTATTTT	CASSEAWTSGADTQYF
TRBV7-8	TRBJ2-7	.	TRBD2	TGTGCCAGCAGCTTAAATCCCTCCCTGACTAGCGGGGTAAAGGAGCAGTACTTC	CASSLNPSLTSGVKEQYF
TRBV29-1	TRBJ2-2	.	.	TGCAGCGTGGCGGTGCCGGGACAAAACACCGGGGAGCTGTTTTTT	CSVAVPGQNTGELFF
TRBV20-1	TRBJ2-5	.	TRBD2	TGCAGTGCTTGGGATAGCGGGGGAAGTAGCGCGACCCAGTACTTC	CSAWDSGGSSATQYF
TRBV20-1	TRBJ1-3	.	.	TGCAGTGCCCCGCCGGACGTTCACGGAAACACCATATATTTT	CSAPPDVHGNTIYF
TRBV7-3	TRBJ2-3	.	.	TGTGCCAGCAGCTTGTCCCAGCGGAATCCAGATACGCAGTATTTT	CASSLSQRNPDTQYF
TRBV20-1	TRBJ2-1	.	.	TGCAGTGCTAGACTCAGGGACCTAAGGTTCTTC	CSARLRDLRFF
TRBV6-1	TRBJ1-5	once	.	TGTGCCAGCAGGGGACCGACTTCGAATCAGCCCCAGCATTTT	CASRGPTSNQPQHF
TRBV6-1	TRBJ1-2	few	TRBD1	TGTGCCAGCAGATCACAGGGGGCGCTGGGCTACACCTTC	CASRSQGALGYTF
TRBV29-1	TRBJ2-5	few	.	TGCAGCGGCCAGGGAGGCGGTGAGACCCAGTACTTC	CSGQGGGETQYF
TRBV7-2	TRBJ2-2	.	.	TGTGCCAGCAGCTTATTTTGGCCGAACACCGGGGAGCTGTTTTTT	CASSLFWPNTGELFF
TRBV10-3	TRBJ2-2	.	TRBD2	TGTGCCATCAGTGAGTTAATGACTAGCGGGGGGCCGAACACCGGGGAGCTGTTTTTT	CAISELMTSGGPNTGELFF
TRBV29-1	TRBJ2-5	.	.	TGCAGCGTTGACCTCAGATGGAGAGTGTGGCTCAAAGAGACCCAGTACTTC	CSVDLRWRVWLKETQYF
TRBV6-5	TRBJ2-1	.	TRBD1	TGTGCCAGCAGTTTCACAGGGGGCAGTGAGCAGTTCTTC	CASSFTGGSEQFF
TRBV6-1	TRBJ1-2	.	.	TGTGCCAGCACAGTTAGTACGGGGGCTCACTATGGCTACACCTTC	CASTVSTGAHYGYTF
TRBV2	TRBJ2-5	few	.	TGTGCCAGCAGTGAAGTGACTCGGGAGACCCAGTACTTC	CASSEVTRETQYF
TRBV12-3/TRBV12-4	TRBJ1-1	.	.	TGTGCCAGCTTTACCCCGGGACACCCTCCTGAAGCTTTCTTT	CASFTPGHPPEAFF
TRBV29-1	TRBJ1-2	.	.	TGCAGCGTTGAAAAGGGGGCTAACTATGGCTACACCTTC	CSVEKGANYGYTF
TRBV3-1	TRBJ2-7	.	TRBD2	TGTGCCAGCAGTTTCACTAGCGGGGGGGCGAGCTCCTACGAGCAGTACTTC	CASSFTSGGASSYEQYF
TRBV7-9	TRBJ2-7	.	.	TGTGCCAGCAGCTTCCCGGAGGGGGGAGTGAACGACGAGCAGTACTTC	CASSFPEGGVNDEQYF
TRBV29-1	TRBJ2-5	.	.	TGCAGCGTTGAATTTGGTCGGGTCCAAGAGACCCAGTACTTC	CSVEFGRVQETQYF
TRBV3-1	TRBJ2-3	.	TRBD2	TGTGCCAGCAGGGAGCGGGGGATGGGTACGCAGTATTTT	CASRERGMGTQYF
TRBV12-3/TRBV12-4	TRBJ2-5	.	TRBD2	TGTGCCAGCAGATCCGGGGGGTCCGCTCAAGAGACCCAGTACTTC	CASRSGGSAQETQYF